In its sample, the clone carrying this T cell receptor (beta chain) was seen a few times. Its antigen is currently unknown. This entry is derived from a study of beta chain features in type 1 diabetes. Findings and limits, study-wide: There was a moderate but significant shortening of TCRB CDR3s in all four CD4+ subsets of Type 1 diabetes patients.

All of the isolated RNA was reverse transcribed, so expressed TCRB transcripts were sequenced. TCRdb's table, derived via immunoSEQ multiplex PCR, lists solely in-frame clones and lacks some. Of over 120,000 clones listed, about 13% were seen once; the top ten hold approximately 1.3%. In germline, CDR1 is MNHNS, CDR2 SASEGT. The V and J ends lost 8 bases and 1 base respectively, with 11 bases between them. This CDR3 region has 13 residues. Purity exceeding 95% was reached by all sorted populations. This sequence joins TRBV6-1 and TRBJ2-5; tentatively, D is TRBD1 (7 bases). The receptor was derived from a man aged 18 to 29 with type 1 diabetes. The sequenced sample was central memory CD4+ T cells from blood. Here the CDR3 DNA reads TGTGCCAGCCGGCGGGACAGCCAAGAGACCCAGTACTTC. Translated, it gives CASRRDSQETQYF.